This entry lists 30 T cell receptor beta chains sequenced from one sample in a study of human T cells and chemical hapten exposure. TCRdb itself ran the RACE reads through MiXCR, one entry per CDR3 protein. Of about 400,000 distinct CDR3 sequences listed, more than 5% are singletons. The time point is: patch test 2, 6 weeks after DPC sensitization. As for treatment: therapeutic diphenylcyclopropenone sensitization with weekly scalp DPC. The sequences come from whole blood, collected in connection with sensitization to the hapten diphenylcyclopropenone (DPC). Receptors were obtained from a woman under 30 with alopecia areata. Some clones in this sample may be carry-over from other donors' samples.

This clonotype was observed many times. The V call is TRBV4-1, the J call TRBJ1-2; 9 bases match TRBD1. The germline CDR1 and CDR2 sequences are MGHRA and YSYEKL. The CDR3 is made up of 15 amino acids. V lost 4 bases to trimming and J lost 4 bases; unmatched junction nucleotides: 7. CDR3 nucleotide sequence: TGCGCCAGCAGCCGGGACAGGGAAGTAGGCTATGGCTACACCTTC. As protein: CASSRDREVGYGYTF.

This clonotype was observed many times. The V and J genes are TRBV28 and TRBJ2-3, with 8 nucleotides matching TRBD1. The CDR3 length is 15 residues. Germline assignment: CDR1 MDHEN and CDR2 SYDVKM. The J segment lost 8 bases and the V segment lost 4 bases, leaving 11 bases of the junction unmatched. CDR3 protein: CASSSFGQGLATQYF. In nucleotides, the CDR3 is TGTGCCAGCAGTTCCTTCGGACAGGGATTAGCTACGCAGTATTTT.

This clonotype was detected only a few times. The chain recombines TRBV9 with TRBJ2-3, with a possible D match to TRBD2 (6 bases). The germline V gene encodes CDR1 SGDLS and CDR2 YYNGEE. V lost 1 base and J lost 0, with 9 bases in between. The CDR3 contains 15 residues. This CDR3 reads CASSVWGLSTDTQYF. CDR3 DNA: TGTGCCAGCAGCGTATGGGGACTTAGCACAGATACGCAGTATTTT.

This clonotype was seen ten or more times. V and J are TRBV4-1 and TRBJ2-3; no firm D call. This CDR3 is built from 14 residues. The germline V and J ends were trimmed by 1 base and 2 bases, with 7 bases remaining between them. Germline CDR1 and CDR2: MGHRA and YSYEKL. This CDR3 is CASSQVELTDTQYF. In DNA form, the CDR3 reads TGCGCCAGCAGCCAAGTGGAACTCACAGATACGCAGTATTTT.

The chain combines TRBV29-1 with TRBJ2-3; TRBD2 matches 8 bases. Germline V gene lookup returns CDR1 SQVTM and CDR2 ANQGSEA. The CDR3 extends over 14 amino acids. V was clipped by 2 bases and J by 2 bases; unmatched bases: 3. CDR3 DNA: TGCAGCGTTGAACTAGCGGGCCTCACAGATACGCAGTATTTT. Protein sequence: CSVELAGLTDTQYF.

The chain carries TRBV4-1 and TRBJ2-3; 7 nucleotides agree with TRBD2. This CDR3 region has 18 residues. Trimming cost V 3 bases and J 1 base; bases outside gene matches: 13. Per germline, CDR1 MGHRA and CDR2 YSYEKL. CDR3 sequence: CASSQQRTLAGGTDTQYF. The CDR3 bases are TGCGCCAGCAGCCAGCAGAGAACACTGGCGGGGGGCACAGATACGCAGTATTTT.

This chain uses TRBV20-1 with TRBJ1-1; perhaps TRBD1 as D (5 bases). With 6 bases removed from V and 10 bases from J, the gap between germline ends came to 21 bases. Germline V gives CDR1 DFQATT, CDR2 SNEGSKA (reference sequence). The CDR3 is 13 residues long. The CDR3 DNA is TGCAGTGCCCCTCCAGGGTCTTCGGTCGGAGCTTTCTTT. It codes for CSAPPGSSVGAFF.

This clonotype was found a few times. The chain carries TRBV12-3 or TRBV12-4 and TRBJ2-5, with TRBD2 matching 7 bases. The CDR3 has 14 residues. Trimming took 3 bases from V and 5 from J; bases not matched to a gene: 6. Here the CDR3 DNA reads TGTGCCAGCAGTTTTCCAGGGAGGGAGGAGACCCAGTACTTC. This sequence encodes CASSFPGREETQYF.

In its sample, this clonotype was seen a few times. The chain couples TRBV18 to TRBJ2-4; D is possibly TRBD2 (5 bases). There are 14 residues in the CDR3. V was cut by 3 bases and J by 6 bases, with 12 bases left in between. Germline V lookup: CDR1 KGHSH, CDR2 LQKENI. This CDR3 is CASSPRASTNIQYF. The CDR3 region has the DNA TGTGCCAGCTCACCGCGGGCTAGCACAAACATTCAGTACTTC.

In this sample, this clonotype turned up many times. CDR3 nucleotides: TGCAGTGCTCATACCCGACTAAGCGGGGGGGGGAATGAGCAGTTCTTC. Protein: CSAHTRLSGGGNEQFF. V and J are TRBV20-1 and TRBJ2-1, with 10 bases aligning to TRBD2. Germline CDR1 and CDR2: DFQATT and SNEGSKA (reference sequence). V lost 5 bases and J lost 7; bases outside the gene matches: 14. This CDR3 spans 16 amino acids.

At least ten counts were recorded for this clonotype. V gene TRBV3-1 combines with J gene TRBJ1-1; possibly TRBD1 for D (5 bases). Trimming removed 1 base from V and 10 bases from J, with 10 bases in between. The CDR3 totals 12 residues. The germline V gene has CDR1 LGHDT and CDR2 YNNKEL (reference sequence). In DNA, the CDR3 is TGTGCCAGCAGCCAAGCAAGGAGGGGAGCTTTCTTT. It codes for CASSQARRGAFF.

This clonotype was detected only a few times. This chain links TRBV11-2 with TRBJ2-7, with 8 positions matching TRBD1. Losses at the gene ends were 0 bases for V and 4 bases for J; bases not matched to a gene: 8. The CDR3 length is 16 residues. Germline CDR1 is SGHAT and CDR2 is FQNNGV. The CDR3 spells CASSLEPGTGKYEQYF. As DNA, the CDR3 is TGTGCCAGCAGCTTAGAGCCAGGGACAGGCAAATACGAGCAGTACTTC.

This clonotype appeared a few times. V is TRBV15 and J is TRBJ1-1, with D hard to call. Per germline, CDR1 LNHNV and CDR2 YYDKDF (reference sequence). CDR3 size: 14 residues. V dropped 4 bases and J dropped 1 base, with 10 bases sitting between them. CDR3 sequence (DNA): TGTGCCACCAGCACCGGCGGCAGGAACACTGAAGCTTTCTTT. Encoded protein: CATSTGGRNTEAFF.

This chain connects TRBV12-3 or TRBV12-4 to TRBJ1-1, with D possibly matching TRBD1 (5 bases). This CDR3 comprises 14 residues. V was pared by 6 bases and J by 5 bases, with 16 bases between. This CDR3 is CASSLNSGTTEAFF. The DNA of the CDR3 is TGTGCCAGCAGCTTAAATTCAGGGACGACTGAAGCTTTCTTT.

This clonotype was seen a handful of times. This chain joins TRBV11-2 and TRBJ2-3; no reliable D call. CDR1 and CDR2 (germline): SGHAT, FQNNGV. Trimming pared 4 bases from V and 5 bases from J, leaving 10 bases between. The CDR3 runs to 13 residues. The CDR3 nucleotides read TGTGCCAGCAGCTCCCGGGCGCGAGATACGCAGTATTTT. This codes for CASSSRARDTQYF.

This clonotype was detected many times. This rearrangement joins TRBV29-1 to TRBJ1-2, with D perhaps matching TRBD1 (5 bases). Germline CDR1 reads SQVTM; CDR2 reads ANQGSEA. V was clipped by 0 bases and J by 8 bases, with 13 bases between them. The CDR3 runs 13 residues. CDR3 nucleotides: TGCAGCGTTGAAGATCGAACAGGTTGGGGCTACACCTTC. Translating it yields CSVEDRTGWGYTF.

The V and J genes are TRBV12-3 or TRBV12-4 and TRBJ2-5; possibly TRBD1 or TRBD2 for D (5 bases each). The CDR3 length is 14 residues. V lost 5 bases to trimming and J lost 2 bases, with 12 bases between them. The CDR3 protein is CASSNPGRQETQYF. CDR3 DNA: TGTGCCAGCAGTAACCCGGGACGGCAAGAGACCCAGTACTTC.

This clonotype was observed at least ten times. This chain joins TRBV20-1 and TRBJ1-5; D gene ambiguous. The CDR3 totals 17 residues. The V gene lost 6 bases and the J gene lost 1 base, with 22 bases spanning the gap. Germline CDR1 and CDR2: DFQATT and SNEGSKA (reference sequence). CDR3 loop: CSASLFLRSASNQPQHF. As DNA, the CDR3 is TGCAGTGCATCTCTCTTTTTAAGATCGGCGAGCAATCAGCCCCAGCATTTT.

This clonotype was counted many times. The J gene is TRBJ2-7, the V gene TRBV3-1; the D gene is possibly TRBD2 (6 bases). In germline, CDR1 is LGHDT, CDR2 YNNKEL (reference sequence). V lost 1 base and J 2 bases, leaving 9 bases between the germline ends. The CDR3 is made up of 14 amino acids. CDR3: CASSQASGPYEQYF. Here the CDR3 DNA reads TGTGCCAGCAGCCAAGCCAGCGGGCCCTACGAGCAGTACTTC.

This clonotype was counted many times. The chain is built from TRBV4-1 and TRBJ1-1; D remains ambiguous. The CDR3 consists of 15 residues. The germline V gene encodes CDR1 MGHRA and CDR2 YSYEKL. The V end lost 2 bases, the J end lost 1 base, and 11 bases lay between the germline ends. The CDR3 loop reads CASSQIDNPNTEAFF. In nucleotides, the CDR3 is TGCGCCAGCAGCCAAATAGACAACCCGAACACTGAAGCTTTCTTT.

This clonotype came up many times. V usage is TRBV3-1 and J usage is TRBJ1-1, with D possibly TRBD1 on 6 matching bases. Looked up from germline, CDR1 is LGHDT and CDR2 is YNNKEL (reference sequence). V shed 0 bases and J shed 7 bases, with 15 bases lying between them. The CDR3 spans 15 residues. The CDR3 protein is CASSQDLGGPNEAFF. Here the CDR3 DNA reads TGTGCCAGCAGCCAAGATTTGGGGGGGCCGAATGAAGCTTTCTTT.

The chain combines TRBV29-1 with TRBJ1-2; 7 nucleotides agree with TRBD1. Per the germline V gene, CDR1 is SQVTM and CDR2 is ANQGSEA. This CDR3 has 13 amino acids. With V trimmed by 4 bases and J by 6 bases, 8 bases remained unmatched. The CDR3 is CSVGETGFDGYTF. DNA of the CDR3: TGCAGCGTTGGTGAGACAGGGTTCGATGGCTACACCTTC.

This clonotype was seen many times. This rearrangement joins TRBV6-1 to TRBJ1-1; 12 nucleotides agree with TRBD1. The CDR3 extends over 17 amino acids. Germline trimming cut 5 bases from V and 1 base from J; bases unmatched to any gene: 8. Looked up from germline, CDR1 is MNHNS and CDR2 is SASEGT. The CDR3 bases are TGTGCCAGCAGTCCTACCGGGACAGGGGGCCCGAACACTGAAGCTTTCTTT. It translates to CASSPTGTGGPNTEAFF.

The V gene is TRBV5-1, the J gene TRBJ2-3, with TRBD2 as a possible D gene (6 bases). This CDR3 is built from 13 residues. Between the trimmed V and J ends, which lost 3 bases and 7 bases, there was a span of 12 bases. Germline CDR1 and CDR2: SGHRS and YFSETQ. The CDR3 bases are TGCGCCAGCAGCTATGGAGGGTCCTATACGCAGTATTTT. Its protein product is CASSYGGSYTQYF.

This clonotype was seen many times. This rearrangement joins TRBV28 to TRBJ1-1; the D is unclear. The CDR3 sequence is 16 residues long. V shed 3 bases and J shed 2 bases, with 16 bases lying between them. From germline, CDR1 is MDHEN and CDR2 SYDVKM. The CDR3 loop reads CASSFGVAHINTEAFF. As DNA, the CDR3 is TGTGCCAGCAGTTTTGGGGTCGCCCACATCAACACTGAAGCTTTCTTT.

This clonotype has just a few counts. The chain recombines TRBV7-2 with TRBJ2-5; unclear D gene. Germline CDR1 and CDR2: SGHTA and FQGNSA. The CDR3 is made up of 17 amino acids. The V gene lost 4 bases and the J gene lost 4 bases, with 22 bases spanning the gap. The CDR3 region is CASSSGPGRAQRETQYF. CDR3 nucleotides: TGTGCCAGCAGCTCCGGACCGGGTAGAGCCCAACGAGAGACCCAGTACTTC.

This clonotype was detected a few times. DNA of the CDR3: TGCGCCAGCAGCCTAGCGGAAAGCTCCTACAATGAGCAGTTCTTC. Amino acid sequence: CASSLAESSYNEQFF. The chain recombines TRBV5-1 with TRBJ2-1, with TRBD2 identical over 7 bases. Germline trimming cut 4 bases from V and 0 bases from J; bases unmatched to any gene: 4. Germline lookup yields CDR1 SGHRS and CDR2 YFSETQ. This CDR3 region has 15 residues.

The chain carries TRBV7-9 and TRBJ2-7, with a weak D call TRBD2 (5 bases). Germline V gives CDR1 SEHNR, CDR2 FQNEAQ (reference sequence). The CDR3 length is 14 residues. V was cut by 3 bases and J by 2 bases, with 11 bases left in between. This CDR3 is CASSFSGNPYEQYF. The DNA for the CDR3 is TGTGCCAGCAGCTTTTCCGGGAACCCCTACGAGCAGTACTTC.

This clonotype was seen a handful of times. The chain combines TRBV5-1 with TRBJ2-3; 10 bases align to TRBD1. J gave up 5 bases and V 4 bases, and 1 base lay outside the gene matches. In germline, CDR1 is SGHRS, CDR2 YFSETQ. CDR3 size: 13 residues. This chain's CDR3 is CASSGQGGDTQYF. DNA for the CDR3: TGCGCCAGCAGCGGACAGGGGGGAGATACGCAGTATTTT.

This clonotype was counted at least ten times. The gene calls are TRBV18 and TRBJ1-2; D remains ambiguous. This CDR3 region has 14 residues. The germline V and J ends were trimmed by 4 bases and 0 bases, with 9 bases remaining between them. CDR1 and CDR2 from the germline V gene are KGHSH and LQKENI. CDR3 sequence reads: CASSQGLPNYGYTF. CDR3 nucleotide sequence: TGTGCCAGCTCACAAGGATTGCCTAACTATGGCTACACCTTC.